The rows below give T cell receptor beta chains drawn from one sample of a study of blood T cell repertoires in COVID-19. Using immunoSEQ multiplex PCR, the repertoire was profiled, and TCRdb retains in-frame clones only, with some absent. The profile shows over 65,000 clones, roughly 89% of them singletons. Sequencing was carried out using peripheral blood. The receptors originated from a young man with acute or convalescent COVID-19. Both conserved end residues are trimmed from each CDR3.

j_gene,v_gene,CDR3aa
TRBJ2-3,TRBV6-2/TRBV6-3,ASSYGGGRGDTQY
TRBJ2-7,TRBV6-5,ASSYSSPRGYEQY
TRBJ1-1,TRBV21-1,ASRGGSGNTEAF
TRBJ2-2,TRBV7-2,ASSFSGTGELF
TRBJ2-7,TRBV6-5,ASGTAGVPSYEQY
TRBJ2-7,TRBV7-3,ASSPGPSYEQY
TRBJ2-2,TRBV7-2,ASSSYRTGELF
TRBJ1-6,TRBV6-6,ASSYGSMGGRIH
TRBJ2-6,TRBV19,ASSIGTPSSGANVLT
TRBJ2-1,TRBV5-1,ASSLALRGAGSNNEQF
TRBJ2-7,TRBV5-1,ASSLQAPYEQY
TRBJ2-4,TRBV6-4,ASSDSSSGLAGVLAKNIQY
TRBJ2-7,TRBV4-3,ASSLSSSYEQY
TRBJ1-3,TRBV2,ASTPPPRVPGNTIY
TRBJ2-7,TRBV5-1,ASRAGGLDEQY
TRBJ2-7,TRBV6-4,ASSIGLGPYEQY
TRBJ2-2,TRBV4-1,ASSQVSRGELF
TRBJ1-5,TRBV28,ASSPSTGSSNQPQH
TRBJ2-1,TRBV6-5,ASSYPRLWPGEQF
TRBJ2-1,TRBV2,ASNQRQYNEQF
TRBJ1-2,TRBV4-1,ASSQLLRGHYGYT
TRBJ2-3,TRBV6-5,ASSYSTGVTDTQY
TRBJ1-5,TRBV6-1,ASSEGTISNQPQH
TRBJ2-1,TRBV19,ASSIGTGSYHNEQF
TRBJ2-3,TRBV19,ASSISGGLGTDTQY